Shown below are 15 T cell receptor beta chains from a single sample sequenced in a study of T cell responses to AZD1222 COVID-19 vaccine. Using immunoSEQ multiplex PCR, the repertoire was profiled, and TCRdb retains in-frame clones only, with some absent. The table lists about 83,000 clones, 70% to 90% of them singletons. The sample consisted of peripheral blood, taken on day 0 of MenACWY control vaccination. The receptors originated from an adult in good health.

The CDR3 DNA is TGTGCCAGCAGCCCGACAGGGTCCGGAAACACCATATATTTT. It is translated as CASSPTGSGNTIYF. The chain carries TRBV9 and TRBJ1-3, with 7 bases fitting TRBD1. The germline gives CDR1 SGDLS, CDR2 YYNGEE. The CDR3 contains 14 residues. Losses at the gene ends were 4 bases for V and 4 bases for J; bases not matched to a gene: 5.

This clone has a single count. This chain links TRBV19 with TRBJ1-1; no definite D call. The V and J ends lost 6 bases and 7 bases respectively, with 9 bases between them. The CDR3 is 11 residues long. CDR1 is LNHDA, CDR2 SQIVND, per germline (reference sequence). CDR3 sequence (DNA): TGTGCCAGTAGGCTGACCAGTGAAGCTTTCTTT. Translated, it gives CASRLTSEAFF.

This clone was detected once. CDR3 amino acids: CAISESGGVSYGYTF. The DNA of the CDR3 is TGTGCCATCAGTGAGTCGGGGGGCGTTTCCTATGGCTACACCTTC. This chain connects TRBV10-3 to TRBJ1-2; tentative D call: TRBD1 (6 bases). Trimming took 0 bases from V and 4 from J, leaving 12 bases between them. Per germline, CDR1 ENHRY and CDR2 SYGVKD. The CDR3 has 15 residues.

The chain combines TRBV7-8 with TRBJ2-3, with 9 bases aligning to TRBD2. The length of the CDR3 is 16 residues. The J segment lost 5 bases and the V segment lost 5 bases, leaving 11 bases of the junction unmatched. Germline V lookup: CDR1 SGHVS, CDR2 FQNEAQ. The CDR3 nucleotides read TGTGCCAGCAGCAAGAGCGGGAGGCTGAGGGGAGATACGCAGTATTTT. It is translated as CASSKSGRLRGDTQYF.

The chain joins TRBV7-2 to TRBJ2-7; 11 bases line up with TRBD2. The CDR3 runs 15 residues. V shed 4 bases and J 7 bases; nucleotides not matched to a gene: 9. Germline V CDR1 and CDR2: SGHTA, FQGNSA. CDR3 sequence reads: CASSSDLAGGSEQYF. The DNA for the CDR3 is TGTGCCAGCAGCTCGGATCTAGCGGGAGGAAGTGAGCAGTACTTC. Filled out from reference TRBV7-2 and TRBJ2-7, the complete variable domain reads GAGVSQSPSNKVTEKGKDVELRCDPISGHTALYWYRQSLGQGLEFLIYFQGNSAPDKSGLPSDRFSAERTGGSVSTLTIQRTQQEDSAVYLCASSSDLAGGSEQYFGPGTRLTVT.

CDR3 loop: CAMSKKGGSGEQYF. The CDR3, as DNA: TGTGCCATGAGCAAGAAGGGGGGGAGCGGCGAGCAGTACTTC. The genes are TRBV10-3 and TRBJ2-7, with D possibly TRBD2 on 7 matching bases. Germline CDR1 and CDR2: ENHRY and SYGVKD. The ends were cut back, 9 bases at V and 6 bases at J, with 21 bases in the middle. This CDR3 is built from 14 residues.

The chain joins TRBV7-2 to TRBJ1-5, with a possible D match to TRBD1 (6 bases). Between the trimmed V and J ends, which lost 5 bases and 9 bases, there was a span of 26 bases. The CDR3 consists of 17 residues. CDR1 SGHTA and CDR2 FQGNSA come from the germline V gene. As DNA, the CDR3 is TGTGCCAGCAGCCCCACGCCCCGATCAGGGGCCCCAGGGCCCCAGCATTTT. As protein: CASSPTPRSGAPGPQHF.

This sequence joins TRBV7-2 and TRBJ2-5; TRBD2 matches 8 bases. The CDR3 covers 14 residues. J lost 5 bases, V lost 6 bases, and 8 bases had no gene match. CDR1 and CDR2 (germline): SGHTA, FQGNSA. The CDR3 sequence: CASSQRAGVETQYF. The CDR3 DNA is TGTGCCAGCAGTCAGAGAGCGGGAGTCGAGACCCAGTACTTC.

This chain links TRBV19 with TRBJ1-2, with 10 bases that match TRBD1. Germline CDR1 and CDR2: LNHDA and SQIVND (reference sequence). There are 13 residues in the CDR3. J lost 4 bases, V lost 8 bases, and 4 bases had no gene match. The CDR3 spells CASGDRGRYGYTF. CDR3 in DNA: TGTGCCAGTGGGGACAGGGGCCGCTATGGCTACACCTTC. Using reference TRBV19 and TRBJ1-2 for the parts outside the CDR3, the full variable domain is DGGITQSPKYLFRKEGQNVTLSCEQNLNHDAMYWYRQDPGQGLRLIYYSQIVNDFQKGDIAEGYSVSREKKESFPLTVTSAQKNPTAFYLCASGDRGRYGYTFGSGTRLTVV.

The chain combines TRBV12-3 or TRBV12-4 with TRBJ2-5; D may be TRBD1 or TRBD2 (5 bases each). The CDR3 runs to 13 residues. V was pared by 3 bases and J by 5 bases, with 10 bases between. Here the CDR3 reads CASSLGVGETQYF. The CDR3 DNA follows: TGTGCCAGCAGTTTGGGGGTGGGGGAGACCCAGTACTTC.

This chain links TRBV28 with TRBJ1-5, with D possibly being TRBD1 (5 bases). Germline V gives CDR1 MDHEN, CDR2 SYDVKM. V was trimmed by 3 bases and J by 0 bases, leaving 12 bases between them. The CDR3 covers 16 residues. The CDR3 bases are TGTGCCAGCAGTTTCCTTAGAGGGGTTAGCAATCAGCCCCAGCATTTT. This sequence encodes CASSFLRGVSNQPQHF.

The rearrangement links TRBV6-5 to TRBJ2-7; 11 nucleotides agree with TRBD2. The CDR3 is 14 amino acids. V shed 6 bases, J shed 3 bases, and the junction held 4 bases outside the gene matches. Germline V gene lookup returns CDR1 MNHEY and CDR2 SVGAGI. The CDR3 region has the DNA TGTGCCAGCAGGGGACTAGCGGCAAACTACGAGCAGTACTTC. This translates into CASRGLAANYEQYF.

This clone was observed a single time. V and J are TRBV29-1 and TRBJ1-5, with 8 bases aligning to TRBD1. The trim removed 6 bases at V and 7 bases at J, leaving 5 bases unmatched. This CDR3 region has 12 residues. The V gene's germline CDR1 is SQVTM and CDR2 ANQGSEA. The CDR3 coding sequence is TGCAGCGTAGGACAGGGCGGGCAGCCCCAGCATTTT. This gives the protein CSVGQGGQPQHF.

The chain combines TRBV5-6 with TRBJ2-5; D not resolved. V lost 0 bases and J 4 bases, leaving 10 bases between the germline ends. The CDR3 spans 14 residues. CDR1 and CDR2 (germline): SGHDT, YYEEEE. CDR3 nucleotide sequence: TGTGCCAGCAGCTTGGGACCGCTACTAGAGACCCAGTACTTC. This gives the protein CASSLGPLLETQYF.

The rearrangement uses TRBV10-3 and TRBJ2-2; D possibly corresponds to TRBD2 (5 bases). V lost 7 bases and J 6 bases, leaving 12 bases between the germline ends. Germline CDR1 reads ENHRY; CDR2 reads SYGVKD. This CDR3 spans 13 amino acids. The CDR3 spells CAITRTGAGELFF. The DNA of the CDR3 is TGTGCCATCACCCGGACCGGGGCCGGGGAGCTGTTTTTT.